One sample yielded the 10 T cell receptor beta chains listed below, sequenced in a study of blood T cell repertoires in COVID-19. TCRdb's table, derived via immunoSEQ multiplex PCR, lists solely in-frame clones and lacks some. In the table there are some 70,000 clones, about 87% of which are singletons. Sequenced input: peripheral blood. The receptor source for this set is a woman in her 70s with acute or convalescent COVID-19.

The chain's CDR3 is CASSPGGTNYNSPLHF. The CDR3 DNA is TGTGCCAGCTCACCCGGGGGGACCAACTATAATTCACCCCTCCACTTT. The genes are TRBV18 and TRBJ1-6; TRBD1 is a possible D gene (5 bases). There are 16 residues in the CDR3. Germline V lookup: CDR1 KGHSH, CDR2 LQKENI. Trimming pared 3 bases from V and 3 bases from J, leaving 12 bases between.

The chain joins TRBV6-5 to TRBJ2-1; 12 bases match TRBD2. The germline V gene has CDR1 MNHEY and CDR2 SVGAGI. Germline trimming cut 8 bases from V and 8 bases from J; bases unmatched to any gene: 10. CDR3 length: 15 amino acids. The CDR3 DNA reads as TGTGCCAGCGGATCCCGACTAGCGGGAGCACATGAGCAGTTCTTC. Protein: CASGSRLAGAHEQFF.

CDR3 sequence: CASSGQGGLGAGNTIYF. DNA of the CDR3: TGTGCCAGCTCTGGACAGGGTGGCCTCGGAGCTGGAAACACCATATATTTT. This chain connects TRBV18 to TRBJ1-3; TRBD1 matches 8 bases. The CDR3 length is 17 residues. Germline values: CDR1 KGHSH, CDR2 LQKENI. V lost 6 bases to trimming and J lost 2 bases; unmatched junction nucleotides: 12.

The CDR3 DNA reads TGTGCCAGCAGCTTGGGGGCAGTGAATGTTGAAAAACTGTTTTTT. Protein: CASSLGAVNVEKLFF. The rearrangement joins TRBV5-5 to TRBJ1-4; D remains ambiguous. Germline assignment: CDR1 SGHKS and CDR2 YYEKEE (reference sequence). The CDR3 is made up of 15 amino acids. Trimming left V 0 bases short and J 7 bases short, with 13 bases between. Full variable domain (outside the CDR3, taken from reference TRBV5-5 and TRBJ1-4): DAGVTQSPTHLIKTRGQQVTLRCSPISGHKSVSWYQQVLGQGPQFIFQYYEKEERGRGNFPDRFSARQFPNYSSELNVNALLLGDSALYLCASSLGAVNVEKLFFGSGTQLSVL.

This chain links TRBV28 with TRBJ1-5; D might be TRBD1 (6 bases). Trimming pared 3 bases from V and 7 bases from J, leaving 13 bases between. The CDR3 contains 14 residues. CDR1 is MDHEN, CDR2 SYDVKM, per germline. CDR3 DNA sequence: TGTGCCAGCAGTTTGGCAGGGACAAGGCAGCCCCAGCATTTT. Encoded protein: CASSLAGTRQPQHF.

This rearrangement joins TRBV7-9 to TRBJ1-2; D possibly corresponds to TRBD1 (5 bases). Germline CDR1 is SEHNR and CDR2 is FQNEAQ (reference sequence). Trimming pared 4 bases from V and 5 bases from J, leaving 20 bases between. The CDR3 covers 16 residues. The CDR3 coding sequence is TGTGCCAGCAGCTCGGCCCGGGGGTTCGGGACTTATGGCTACACCTTC. It is translated as CASSSARGFGTYGYTF.

The chain has TRBV3-1 (or the pseudogene TRBV3-2) and TRBJ2-2; D is perhaps TRBD2 (5 bases). The CDR3 consists of 12 residues. The ends were cut back, 5 bases at V and 7 bases at J, with 8 bases in the middle. The germline gives CDR1 LGHDT, CDR2 YNNKEL (reference sequence). The CDR3: CASSYEGGELFF. CDR3 coding DNA: TGTGCCAGCAGCTATGAGGGCGGGGAGCTGTTTTTT.

CDR3 loop: CASSEIGGHTDTQYF. In DNA form, the CDR3 reads TGTGCCAGCAGTGAGATCGGGGGTCACACAGATACGCAGTATTTT. The V call is TRBV2, the J call TRBJ2-3; D is perhaps TRBD2 (6 bases). Trimming shortened V by 3 bases and J by 2 bases, and 12 bases separated the two germline ends. The V gene's germline CDR1 is SNHLY and CDR2 FYNNEI. This CDR3 comprises 15 residues.

V is TRBV14 and J is TRBJ1-1; D unresolved. The CDR3 is made up of 13 amino acids. CDR1 SGHDN and CDR2 FVKESK come from the germline V gene. The V gene lost 7 bases and the J gene lost 0 bases, with 9 bases spanning the gap. The CDR3 loop reads CASKRDLNTEAFF. In DNA form, the CDR3 reads TGTGCCAGCAAACGGGATTTGAACACTGAAGCTTTCTTT.

The chain has TRBV7-9 and TRBJ1-4; 8 bases align to TRBD1. Germline CDR1 is SEHNR and CDR2 is FQNEAQ (reference sequence). J gave up 11 bases and V 0 bases, and 5 bases lay outside the gene matches. CDR3 size: 14 residues. CDR3 loop: CASSLAGRGRKLFF. CDR3 sequence (DNA): TGTGCCAGCAGCTTAGCTGGCAGGGGGCGCAAACTGTTTTTT.